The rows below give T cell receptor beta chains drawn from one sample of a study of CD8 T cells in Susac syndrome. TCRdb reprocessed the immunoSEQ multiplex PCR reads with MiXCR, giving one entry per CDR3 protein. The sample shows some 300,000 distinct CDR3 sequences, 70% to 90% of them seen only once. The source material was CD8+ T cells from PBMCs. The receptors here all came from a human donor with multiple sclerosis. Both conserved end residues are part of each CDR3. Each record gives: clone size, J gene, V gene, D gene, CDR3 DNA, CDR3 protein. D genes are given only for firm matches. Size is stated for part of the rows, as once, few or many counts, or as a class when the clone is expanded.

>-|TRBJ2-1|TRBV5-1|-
TGCGCCAGCAGCTCCCAGGGACTTTCCAACCCCTACAATGAGCAGTTCTTC
CASSSQGLSNPYNEQFF
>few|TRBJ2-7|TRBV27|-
TGTGCCAGCAGTTTTGTTCTAGCCTGGGGCCACGAGCAGTACTTC
CASSFVLAWGHEQYF
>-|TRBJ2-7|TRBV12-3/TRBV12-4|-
TGTGCCAGCAGTTTTGGGGGACGCGAGCAGTACTTC
CASSFGGREQYF
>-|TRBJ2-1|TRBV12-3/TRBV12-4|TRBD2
TGTGCCAGCAGTTTAGCGAATAGCGGGAGGGCGGAGCAGTTCTTC
CASSLANSGRAEQFF
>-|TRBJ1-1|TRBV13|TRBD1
TGTGCCAGCAGCCCGACAGGGGTAGGGTACACTGAAGCTTTCTTT
CASSPTGVGYTEAFF
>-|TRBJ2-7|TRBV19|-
TGTGCCAGTAGTGAGACGGCCACCTACGAGCAGTACTTC
CASSETATYEQYF
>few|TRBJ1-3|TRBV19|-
TGTGCCAGTAGTCGCAGGACGCTCTCTGGAAACACCATATATTTT
CASSRRTLSGNTIYF
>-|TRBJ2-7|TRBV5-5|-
TGTGCCAGCAGCGATGTCTCGAACATCGAGCAGTACTTC
CASSDVSNIEQYF
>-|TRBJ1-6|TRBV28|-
TGTGCCAGCAGTTTGCTGGCAGGGCGATTGGATTCACCCCTCCACTTT
CASSLLAGRLDSPLHF
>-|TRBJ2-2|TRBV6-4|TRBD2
TGTGCCAGCAGCCCGGGACTAGCGGGAGATGGCACCGGGGAGCTGTTTTTT
CASSPGLAGDGTGELFF
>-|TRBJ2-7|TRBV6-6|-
TGTGCCAGCTCCGACCGGGATCACACTTACGAGCAGTACTTC
CASSDRDHTYEQYF
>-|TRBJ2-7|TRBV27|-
TGTGCCAGCAGTTTAAGGCTAGGAGCCTACGAGCAGTACTTC
CASSLRLGAYEQYF
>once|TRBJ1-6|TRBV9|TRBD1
TGTGCCAGCAGCGTAAAGGCAGGGGGCTCCTATAATTCACCCCTCCACTTT
CASSVKAGGSYNSPLHF
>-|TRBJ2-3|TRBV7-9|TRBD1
TGTGCCACCGACTTAGTCCCCCGGACAGGAAGGGGAGATACGCAGTATTTT
CATDLVPRTGRGDTQYF
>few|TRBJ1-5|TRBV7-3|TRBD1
TGTGCCAGCAGCTTGGACAGGGATCGAGGTGCTAGCAATCAGCCCCAGCATTTT
CASSLDRDRGASNQPQHF
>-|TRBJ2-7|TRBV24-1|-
TGTGCCACCAGTGCGGGCCCCGTTTGGAGCGAGCAGTACTTC
CATSAGPVWSEQYF
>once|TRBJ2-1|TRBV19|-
TGTGCCAGTAGTATAGCCGTCCTGCTATACAATGAGCAGTTCTTC
CASSIAVLLYNEQFF
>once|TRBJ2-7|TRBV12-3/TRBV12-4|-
TGTGCCAGCAGAGGCGCCGTGGATATCTACGAGCAGTACTTC
CASRGAVDIYEQYF
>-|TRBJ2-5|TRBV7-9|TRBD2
TGTGCCAGCAGCTTAGCGGGAGGGTTGGTAGAGACCCAGTACTTC
CASSLAGGLVETQYF
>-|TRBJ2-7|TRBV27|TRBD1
TGTGCCAGCCGACAGGGGAGTTTATACGAGCAGTACTTC
CASRQGSLYEQYF
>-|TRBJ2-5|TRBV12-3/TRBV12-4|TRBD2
TGTGCCAGCAGTTCCCTTCTTAGACTAGCACACCAAGAGACCCAGTACTTC
CASSSLLRLAHQETQYF
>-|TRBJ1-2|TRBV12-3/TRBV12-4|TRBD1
TGTGCCAGCAGCCGGGACAGTTACAACTATGGCTACACCTTC
CASSRDSYNYGYTF
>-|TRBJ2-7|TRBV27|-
TGTGCCAGCAGTCCCCGGGGGCTGGACACGGACGAGCAGTACTTC
CASSPRGLDTDEQYF
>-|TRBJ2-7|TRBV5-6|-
TGTGCCAGCAGCTTCGAGAACAGACCCTACGAGCAGTACTTC
CASSFENRPYEQYF
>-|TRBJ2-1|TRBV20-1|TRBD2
TGCAGTGCTGTACCCGGGACTAGCGGCCACAATGAGCAGTTCTTC
CSAVPGTSGHNEQFF
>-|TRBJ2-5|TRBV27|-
TGTGCCAGCAGTTCCCTCCCTCAAGAGACCCAGTACTTC
CASSSLPQETQYF
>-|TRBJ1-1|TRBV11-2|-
TGTGCCAGCAGCTCTGACAGGCGCGAGAGAACTGAAGCTTTCTTT
CASSSDRRERTEAFF
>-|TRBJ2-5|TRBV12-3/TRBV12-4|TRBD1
TGTGCCAGCAGTTTATTCCCCAGGGGGCAAGAGACCCAGTACTTC
CASSLFPRGQETQYF
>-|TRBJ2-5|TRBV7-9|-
TGTGCCAGCAGCTCTATAGGGATGGGGAGAATGGAGACCCAGTACTTC
CASSSIGMGRMETQYF
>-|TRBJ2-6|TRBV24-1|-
TGTGCCACCAGTGATTTGCGGGAAGAAACTGGGGCCAACGTCCTGACTTTC
CATSDLREETGANVLTF
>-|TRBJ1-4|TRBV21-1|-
TGTGCCAGCGGGGGTGGCGGGCTGCGTGGAAAACTGTTTTTT
CASGGGGLRGKLFF
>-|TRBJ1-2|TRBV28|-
TGTGCCAGCAGTTTTCGGGGCACCTATGGCTACACCTTC
CASSFRGTYGYTF
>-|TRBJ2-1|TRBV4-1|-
TGCGCCAGCAGCCAAGACCAGAGGGGCTACAATGAGCAGTTCTTC
CASSQDQRGYNEQFF
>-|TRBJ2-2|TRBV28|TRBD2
TGTGCCAGCAGTTACCTCAGCGGGATTGGGGAGCTGTTTTTT
CASSYLSGIGELFF
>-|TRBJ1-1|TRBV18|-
TGTGCCAGCTCACCGGGCGGGGTACGGGTCGCGAACACTGAAGCTTTCTTT
CASSPGGVRVANTEAFF
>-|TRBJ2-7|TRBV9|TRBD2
TGTGCCAGCAGCACCAGCGGGAGCGGCACCTACGAGCAGTACTTC
CASSTSGSGTYEQYF
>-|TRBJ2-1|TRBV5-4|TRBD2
TGTGCCAGCAGCTTGGAACTAGCGGGAAACTCCTACAATGAGCAGTTCTTC
CASSLELAGNSYNEQFF
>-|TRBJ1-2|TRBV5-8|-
TGTGCCAGCAGCTCTCGACGGACCCCTGACTATGGCTACACCTTC
CASSSRRTPDYGYTF
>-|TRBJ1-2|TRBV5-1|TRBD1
TGCGCCAGCAGCTGGGACAGGAGAAGCACTAACTATGGCTACACCTTC
CASSWDRRSTNYGYTF
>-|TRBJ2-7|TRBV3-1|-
TGTGCCAGCAGCCAATTCGTCGGCTACGAGCAGTACTTC
CASSQFVGYEQYF
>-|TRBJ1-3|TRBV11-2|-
TGTGCCACTTATGGGGGTTCTGGAAACACCATATATTTT
CATYGGSGNTIYF
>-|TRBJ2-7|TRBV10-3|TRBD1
TGTGCCATCAGTGAGTTGGTTGCGGACAGGGTCGGCGAGCAGTACTTC
CAISELVADRVGEQYF
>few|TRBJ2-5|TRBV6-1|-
TGTGCCAGCAGCTTCCGGGACGTTCAAGAGACCCAGTACTTC
CASSFRDVQETQYF
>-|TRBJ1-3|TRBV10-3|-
TGTGCCATCGGGGTAGGGCAGGGGACTGGAAACACCATATATTTT
CAIGVGQGTGNTIYF
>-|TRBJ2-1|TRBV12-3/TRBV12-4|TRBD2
TGTGCCAGCAGTCCCCGGACTAGCGGGAGCGGTGAGCAGTTCTTC
CASSPRTSGSGEQFF
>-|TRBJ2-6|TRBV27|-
TGTGCCAGCAGTTCGGGTCCTGGCTCTGGGGCCAACGTCCTGACTTTC
CASSSGPGSGANVLTF
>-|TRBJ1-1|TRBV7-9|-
TGTGCCAGCAGCGCCGACCTGAACACTGAAGCTTTCTTT
CASSADLNTEAFF
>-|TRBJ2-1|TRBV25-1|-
TGTGCCAGTACAGCGGACGGGGATGAGCAGTTCTTC
CASTADGDEQFF
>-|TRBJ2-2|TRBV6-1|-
TGTGCCAGCTCTACCGGGGGTCCTTACGTAGGCGGGGAGCTGTTTTTT
CASSTGGPYVGGELFF
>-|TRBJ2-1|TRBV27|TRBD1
TGTGCCAGCAGTTTCTCCGCCGGGACAGCTTCTAATGAGCAGTTCTTC
CASSFSAGTASNEQFF
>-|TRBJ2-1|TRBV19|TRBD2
TGTGCCAGTAACAACCTAGCGGAACAGCAGTTCTTC
CASNNLAEQQFF
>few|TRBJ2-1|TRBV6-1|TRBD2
TGTGCCAGCAGACTTCTAGCGGAGGGCTACAATGAGCAGTTCTTC
CASRLLAEGYNEQFF
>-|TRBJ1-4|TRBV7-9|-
TGTGCCAGCAGCTTACTAGCGGCAGTGGATGAAGAACTGTTTTTT
CASSLLAAVDEELFF
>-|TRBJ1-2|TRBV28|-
TGTGCCAGCGGAGCTAAGGACGGATTCTTCTATGGCTACACCTTC
CASGAKDGFFYGYTF